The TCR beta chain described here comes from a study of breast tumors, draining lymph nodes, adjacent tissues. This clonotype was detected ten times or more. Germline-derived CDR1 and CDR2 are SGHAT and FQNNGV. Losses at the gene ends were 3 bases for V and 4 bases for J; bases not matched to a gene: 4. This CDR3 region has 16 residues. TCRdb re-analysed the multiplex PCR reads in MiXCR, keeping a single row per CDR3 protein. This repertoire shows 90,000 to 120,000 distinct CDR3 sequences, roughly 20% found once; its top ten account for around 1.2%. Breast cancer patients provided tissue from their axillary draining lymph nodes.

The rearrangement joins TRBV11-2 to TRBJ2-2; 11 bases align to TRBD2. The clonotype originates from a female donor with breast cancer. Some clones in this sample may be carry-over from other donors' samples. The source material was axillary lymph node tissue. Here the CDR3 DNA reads TGTGCCAGCAGCTTCACTAGCGGGAGCGTCACCGGGGAGCTGTTTTTT. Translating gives CASSFTSGSVTGELFF.